These 27 T cell receptor beta chains originate from one sample sequenced in a study of blood T cell repertoires in COVID-19. Using immunoSEQ multiplex PCR, the repertoire was profiled, and TCRdb retains in-frame clones only, with some absent. The sample shows about 240,000 clones, roughly 80% of them seen only once. Sequencing input: peripheral blood. Every receptor here comes from a woman aged 60-70 years with active or convalescent COVID-19.

The V and J genes are TRBV6-5 and TRBJ1-1; no firm D call. In germline, CDR1 is MNHEY, CDR2 SVGAGI. V was pared by 2 bases and J by 4 bases, with 8 bases between. The CDR3 consists of 13 residues. Here the CDR3 reads CASSYTLGTEAFF. The CDR3 DNA follows: TGTGCCAGCAGTTACACTCTCGGCACTGAAGCTTTCTTT.

In this sample, this clone turned up once. This chain joins TRBV30 and TRBJ1-1, with 9 bases that match TRBD1. V gave up 5 bases and J gave up 0 bases; unmatched junction bases: 10. There are 16 residues in the CDR3. The germline CDR1 and CDR2 sequences are GTSNPN and SVGIG (reference sequence). The CDR3 spells CAWWRGQGFMNTEAFF. The CDR3 DNA is TGTGCCTGGTGGAGGGGACAGGGCTTTATGAACACTGAAGCTTTCTTT.

The chain links TRBV6-5 to TRBJ1-3; no definite D call. CDR1 is MNHEY, CDR2 SVGAGI, per germline. The CDR3 consists of 13 residues. V shed 7 bases and J shed 9 bases, with 16 bases lying between them. CDR3 region: CASKPGNLGTIYF. CDR3 DNA sequence: TGTGCCAGCAAACCCGGTAATCTCGGCACCATATATTTT.

In the case of this clone: Different DNA sequences within this sample yield the same CDR3. The CDR3 region is CASSPRTGGNEKLFF. The CDR3 region has the DNA TGTGCCAGCAGCCCCCGGACAGGGGGTAATGAAAAACTGTTTTTT. The chain uses TRBV7-9 and TRBJ1-4; TRBD1 matches 10 bases. J was trimmed by 4 bases and V by 5 bases; bases with no gene match: 4. This CDR3 region has 15 residues. CDR1 SEHNR and CDR2 FQNEAQ come from the germline V gene (reference sequence).

The chain employs TRBV10-3 and TRBJ2-1, with 9 nucleotides matching TRBD1. The CDR3 is 13 residues long. The J segment lost 5 bases and the V segment lost 6 bases, leaving 2 bases of the junction unmatched. From germline, CDR1 is ENHRY and CDR2 SYGVKD. DNA for the CDR3: TGTGCCATCAGGACAGGGGGAAACAATGAGCAGTTCTTC. It codes for CAIRTGGNNEQFF.

A single count supports this clone. The chain carries TRBV2 and TRBJ1-1; tentative D call: TRBD1 (6 bases). The germline V gene has CDR1 SNHLY and CDR2 FYNNEI. Trimming took 4 bases from V and 4 from J, leaving 13 bases between them. The CDR3 extends over 14 amino acids. CDR3 amino acids: CASSVGAGGTEAFF. The CDR3 nucleotides read TGTGCCAGCAGTGTGGGGGCCGGCGGCACTGAAGCTTTCTTT.

V gene TRBV7-6 combines with J gene TRBJ2-1, with TRBD2 identical over 15 bases. Germline assignment: CDR1 SGHVS and CDR2 FNYEAQ. J gave up 1 base and V 0 bases, and 13 bases lay outside the gene matches. This CDR3 is built from 22 residues. The CDR3 reads CASSLARRTSGGAVGSYNEQFF. CDR3 DNA: TGTGCCAGCAGCTTAGCCCGCCGGACTAGCGGGGGGGCCGTGGGGTCCTACAATGAGCAGTTCTTC. Using reference TRBV7-6 and TRBJ2-1 for the parts outside the CDR3, the full variable domain is GAGVSQSPRYKVTKRGQDVALRCDPISGHVSLYWYRQALGQGPEFLTYFNYEAQQDKSGLPNDRFSAERPEGSISTLTIQRTEQRDSAMYRCASSLARRTSGGAVGSYNEQFFGPGTRLTVL.

The chain joins TRBV20-1 to TRBJ1-5; TRBD1 matches at 9 bases. The CDR3 loop spans 16 amino acids. CDR1 and CDR2 from the germline V gene are DFQATT and SNEGSKA (reference sequence). V lost 3 bases, J lost 7 bases, and 13 bases stayed unmatched. The CDR3 region is CSASGGQGLGGQPQHF. The CDR3 DNA sequence: TGCAGTGCTAGTGGCGGACAGGGGTTGGGAGGGCAGCCCCAGCATTTT.

This rearrangement joins TRBV18 to TRBJ2-3; D gene ambiguous. The CDR3 loop spans 14 amino acids. CDR1 and CDR2 (germline): KGHSH, LQKENI. The germline V and J ends were trimmed by 3 bases and 0 bases, with 7 bases remaining between them. The CDR3 DNA follows: TGTGCCAGCTCACCTCAGGATAGCACAGATACGCAGTATTTT. Its protein product is CASSPQDSTDTQYF. The variable domain in full, with the rest retrieved from reference TRBV18 and TRBJ2-3, is NAGVMQNPRHLVRRRGQEARLRCSPMKGHSHVYWYRQLPEEGLKFMVYLQKENIIDESGMPKERFSAEFPKEGPSILRIQQVVRGDSAAYFCASSPQDSTDTQYFGPGTRLTVL.

J is TRBJ1-2 and V is TRBV19; a weak D match, TRBD1 (6 bases). Between the trimmed V and J ends, which lost 7 bases and 3 bases, there was a span of 15 bases. CDR1 and CDR2 from the germline V gene are LNHDA and SQIVND (reference sequence). The CDR3 runs 14 residues. DNA of the CDR3: TGTGCCAGTACCTCGGAACAGGGATACTATGGCTACACCTTC. Its translation: CASTSEQGYYGYTF.

The chain links TRBV18 to TRBJ1-2, with 7 bases that match TRBD1. CDR1 KGHSH and CDR2 LQKENI come from the germline V gene. With V trimmed by 3 bases and J by 3 bases, 4 bases remained unmatched. The CDR3 is 14 residues long. CDR3 DNA sequence: TGTGCCAGCTCACCGGAGGGGGCTTACTATGGCTACACCTTC. This sequence encodes CASSPEGAYYGYTF. The full variable domain, its missing parts supplied by reference TRBV18 and TRBJ1-2, is NAGVMQNPRHLVRRRGQEARLRCSPMKGHSHVYWYRQLPEEGLKFMVYLQKENIIDESGMPKERFSAEFPKEGPSILRIQQVVRGDSAAYFCASSPEGAYYGYTFGSGTRLTVV.

This clone occurred many times. The rearrangement uses TRBV7-9 and TRBJ2-1, with 7 bases lining up with TRBD1. The J segment lost 4 bases and the V segment lost 3 bases, leaving 12 bases of the junction unmatched. The germline CDR1 and CDR2 sequences are SEHNR and FQNEAQ (reference sequence). This CDR3 region has 17 residues. In nucleotides, the CDR3 is TGTGCCAGCAGCTTGGCCCGACAGGGACGTTGGTACAATGAGCAGTTCTTC. It yields the protein CASSLARQGRWYNEQFF.

V and J are TRBV27 and TRBJ2-7, with 9 nucleotides matching TRBD1. V shed 4 bases and J 2 bases; nucleotides not matched to a gene: 6. CDR1 and CDR2 from the germline V gene are MNHEY and SMNVEV (reference sequence). The CDR3 has 15 residues. CDR3 sequence (DNA): TGTGCCAGCAGTTCCGGGACAGGGCTAACCTACGAGCAGTACTTC. It encodes CASSSGTGLTYEQYF.

This chain uses TRBV19 with TRBJ1-3; D is unresolved. This CDR3 comprises 16 residues. Germline-derived CDR1 and CDR2 are LNHDA and SQIVND (reference sequence). Trimming removed 5 bases at V and 3 bases at J, with 17 bases between. The CDR3 bases are TGTGCCAGTAGTCCTCGTCTGAGACAAGATGGAAACACCATATATTTT. It is translated as CASSPRLRQDGNTIYF.

V and J are TRBV7-9 and TRBJ2-1, with TRBD2 as a possible D gene (6 bases). V was shortened by 1 base and J by 2 bases, with 12 bases between the two germline ends. Germline V gene data show CDR1 as SEHNR and CDR2 as FQNEAQ (reference sequence). This CDR3 has 16 residues. The CDR3 region is CASSLEVGGTYNEQFF. The CDR3, as DNA: TGTGCCAGCAGCTTAGAGGTCGGGGGAACCTACAATGAGCAGTTCTTC.

This clone was observed once. The chain employs TRBV5-1 and TRBJ1-2, with 11 bases that match TRBD1. This CDR3 spans 14 amino acids. CDR1 is SGHRS and CDR2 is YFSETQ in the germline V gene. V trimming: 4 bases; J trimming: 8 bases; junction bases outside the gene matches: 7. The CDR3 DNA follows: TGCGCCAGCAGCGTAGGACAGGGGGCGGGCGGCTACACCTTC. The encoded protein is CASSVGQGAGGYTF.

This clone appeared a single time. The chain carries TRBV9 and TRBJ2-1; TRBD2 matches at 10 bases. Germline V gene data show CDR1 as SGDLS and CDR2 as YYNGEE. This CDR3 is built from 15 residues. Trimming took 4 bases from V and 1 from J; bases not matched to a gene: 2. The CDR3 sequence is CASSLAGESYNEQFF. In DNA, the CDR3 is TGTGCCAGCAGCCTAGCGGGGGAATCCTACAATGAGCAGTTCTTC.

The CDR3 region is CASSPNRGTGNEQFF. CDR3 DNA sequence: TGTGCCAGCAGTCCCAACAGGGGAACGGGCAATGAGCAGTTCTTC. V is TRBV27 and J is TRBJ2-1, with 7 nucleotides matching TRBD1. Unmatched junction bases numbered 10, after V lost 5 bases and J lost 6 bases. Germline CDR1 is MNHEY and CDR2 is SMNVEV (reference sequence). This CDR3 has 15 residues.

As concerns this clone: The conserved phenylalanine or tryptophan is not found at the CDR3 terminus, so this likely reflects a read error. It is unclear where the CDR3 begins or ends on the DNA, so no DNA is shown, and the CDR3 is as TCRdb lists it. The V and J genes are TRBV10-2 and TRBJ1-1; TRBD1 was called by the table and not checked on the DNA. Germline V lookup: CDR1 WSHSY, CDR2 SAAADI. The CDR3 is 13 residues long, counting both termini. The CDR3 region is CASSESWDRGIMI.

This clone was counted a single time. This chain connects TRBV2 to TRBJ2-4; D is perhaps TRBD1 (8 bases). Germline lookup yields CDR1 SNHLY and CDR2 FYNNEI. The CDR3 has 15 amino acids. Trimming removed 6 bases at V and 6 bases at J, with 18 bases between. CDR3 coding DNA: TGTGCCAGCAGCCCAGACAGGGGAGGGCCAAACATTCAGTACTTC. Amino acids: CASSPDRGGPNIQYF.

J is TRBJ2-7 and V is TRBV29-1; a possible D gene is TRBD1 (5 bases). The CDR3 has 15 amino acids. Trimming cost V 6 bases and J 3 bases, with 21 bases left between them. Per the germline V gene, CDR1 is SQVTM and CDR2 is ANQGSEA. The CDR3 region is CSVSSSPGSFYEQYF. The CDR3 bases are TGCAGCGTGTCCTCTTCCCCAGGGTCCTTCTACGAGCAGTACTTC.

V is TRBV5-4 and J is TRBJ1-2; no definite D call. Trimming removed 4 bases from V and 4 bases from J, with 20 bases in between. Per germline, CDR1 SGHNT and CDR2 YYREEE (reference sequence). The CDR3 covers 16 residues. The DNA of the CDR3 is TGTGCCAGCAGCCCTCTCTTGAAGCCGGGGTTCTATGGCTACACCTTC. It encodes CASSPLLKPGFYGYTF.

This clone was observed a few times. The rearrangement links TRBV10-3 to TRBJ1-5; no clear D gene. V shed 0 bases and J shed 5 bases, with 5 bases lying between them. The V gene's germline CDR1 is ENHRY and CDR2 SYGVKD. The CDR3 is made up of 13 amino acids. CDR3 sequence: CAISESADQPQHF. The CDR3 DNA is TGTGCCATCAGTGAGTCGGCAGATCAGCCCCAGCATTTT.

A word on this clone: Other DNA sequences in this sample translate to the same CDR3. This sequence joins TRBV19 and TRBJ1-2; 8 bases fit TRBD1. CDR3 length: 14 residues. V trimming: 6 bases; J trimming: 4 bases; junction bases outside the gene matches: 7. Germline V gene data show CDR1 as LNHDA and CDR2 as SQIVND (reference sequence). CDR3 region: CASSTGQGAYGYTF. The DNA for the CDR3 is TGTGCCAGTAGCACGGGGCAGGGGGCCTATGGCTACACCTTC.

CDR3 sequence (DNA): TGTGCCACCAGCAGTTACAGGGGGACCGGGGAGCTGTTTTTT. Encoded protein: CATSSYRGTGELFF. The chain combines TRBV15 with TRBJ2-2, with TRBD1 matching over 8 bases. Per the germline V gene, CDR1 is LNHNV and CDR2 is YYDKDF (reference sequence). This CDR3 has 14 residues. V trimming: 3 bases; J trimming: 5 bases; junction bases outside the gene matches: 2.

This clone came up once. The genes are TRBV9 and TRBJ1-6; D is unclear. CDR3 length: 14 residues. Germline CDR1 reads SGDLS; CDR2 reads YYNGEE. V lost 5 bases and J lost 1, with 7 bases in between. The CDR3 here is CASSGGSYNSPLHF. CDR3 coding DNA: TGTGCCAGCAGTGGCGGATCCTATAATTCACCCCTCCACTTT.

Ten or more counts support this clone. The chain is built from TRBV6-6 and TRBJ1-3; 7 nucleotides line up with TRBD1. J gave up 1 base and V 5 bases, and 11 bases lay outside the gene matches. Germline loops: CDR1 MNHNY, CDR2 SVGAGI (reference sequence). The CDR3 length is 17 residues. The CDR3 protein is CASSPQTGWISGNTIYF. CDR3 sequence (DNA): TGTGCCAGCAGTCCGCAGACAGGGTGGATTTCTGGAAACACCATATATTTT.